This T cell receptor beta chain was profiled in a study of T cells after yellow fever vaccination. Study results and limitations: The CD4 compartment and the CD8 compartment contained a small share of clonotypes in common. Post-booster repertoires contained most primary-vaccination clones again (96% CD4, around 88% CD8).

This clonotype has a handful of counts. Its target is not known. TCRdb re-analysed the 5' RACE reads in MiXCR, keeping a single row per CDR3 protein. The sample holds around 200,000 distinct CDR3 sequences, about 11% seen once. This specimen consisted of CD8+ T cells sorted from PBMCs, obtained 15 days after the yellow fever booster vaccination. This TCR came from a young man who received the YFV17D yellow fever vaccine.

CDR3 DNA: TGTGCCAGCAGCCCCAGTCAGGTGGTGTACAATGAGCAGTTCTTC. Translating it yields CASSPSQVVYNEQFF. The chain uses TRBV7-6 and TRBJ2-1; unclear D gene. The germline V gene encodes CDR1 SGHVS and CDR2 FNYEAQ. V lost 5 bases to trimming and J lost 4 bases, with 15 bases between them. The CDR3 is 15 amino acids.